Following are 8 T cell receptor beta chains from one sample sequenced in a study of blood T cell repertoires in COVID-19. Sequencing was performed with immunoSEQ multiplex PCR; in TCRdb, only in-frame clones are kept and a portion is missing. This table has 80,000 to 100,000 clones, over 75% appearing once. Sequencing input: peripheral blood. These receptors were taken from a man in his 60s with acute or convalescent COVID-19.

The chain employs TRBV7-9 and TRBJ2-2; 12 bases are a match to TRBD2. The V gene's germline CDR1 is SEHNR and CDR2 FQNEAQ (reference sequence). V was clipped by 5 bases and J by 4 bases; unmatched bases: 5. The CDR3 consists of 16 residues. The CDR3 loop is CASSRASGGGTGELFF. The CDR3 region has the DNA TGTGCCAGCAGCCGCGCTAGCGGGGGGGGCACCGGGGAGCTGTTTTTT.

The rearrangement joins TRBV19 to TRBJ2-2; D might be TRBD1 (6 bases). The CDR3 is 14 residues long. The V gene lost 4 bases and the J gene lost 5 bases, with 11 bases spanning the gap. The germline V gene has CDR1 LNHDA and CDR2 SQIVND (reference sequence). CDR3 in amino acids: CASSTIGGTGELFF. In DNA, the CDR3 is TGTGCCAGTAGTACTATAGGGGGAACCGGGGAGCTGTTTTTT.

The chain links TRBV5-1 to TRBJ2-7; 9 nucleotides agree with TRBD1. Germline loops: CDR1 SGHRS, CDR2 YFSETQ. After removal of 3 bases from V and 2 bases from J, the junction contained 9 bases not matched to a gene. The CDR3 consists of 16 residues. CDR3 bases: TGCGCCAGCAGCTGGGGAGGGACAGGGTTTACCTACGAGCAGTACTTC. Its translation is CASSWGGTGFTYEQYF.

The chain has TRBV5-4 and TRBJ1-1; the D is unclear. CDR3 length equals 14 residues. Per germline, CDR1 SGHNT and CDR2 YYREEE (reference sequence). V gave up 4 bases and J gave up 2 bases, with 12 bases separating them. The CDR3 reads CASSLRSSNTEAFF. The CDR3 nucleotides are TGTGCCAGCAGCCTCAGGTCTTCAAACACTGAAGCTTTCTTT.

The CDR3 DNA reads TGTGCCAGCAGTTCCACAGCTCTCTACGAGCAGTACTTC. Encoded protein: CASSSTALYEQYF. The rearrangement joins TRBV27 to TRBJ2-7; no clear D gene. CDR1 and CDR2 from the germline V gene are MNHEY and SMNVEV (reference sequence). The CDR3 extends over 13 amino acids. Trimming stripped 4 bases from V and 3 bases from J, with 10 bases between.

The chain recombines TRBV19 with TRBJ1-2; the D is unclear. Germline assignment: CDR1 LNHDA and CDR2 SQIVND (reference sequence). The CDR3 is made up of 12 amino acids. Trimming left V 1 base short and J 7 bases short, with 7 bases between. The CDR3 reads CASSIAGIGYTF. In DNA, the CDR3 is TGTGCCAGTAGTATAGCGGGGATTGGCTACACCTTC. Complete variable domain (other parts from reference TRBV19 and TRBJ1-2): DGGITQSPKYLFRKEGQNVTLSCEQNLNHDAMYWYRQDPGQGLRLIYYSQIVNDFQKGDIAEGYSVSREKKESFPLTVTSAQKNPTAFYLCASSIAGIGYTFGSGTRLTVV.

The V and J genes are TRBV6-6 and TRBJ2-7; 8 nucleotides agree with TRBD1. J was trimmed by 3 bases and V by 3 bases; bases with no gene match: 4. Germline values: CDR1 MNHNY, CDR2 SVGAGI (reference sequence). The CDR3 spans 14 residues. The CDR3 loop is CASSYSTGVYEQYF. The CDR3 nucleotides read TGTGCCAGCAGTTATTCGACAGGGGTCTACGAGCAGTACTTC.

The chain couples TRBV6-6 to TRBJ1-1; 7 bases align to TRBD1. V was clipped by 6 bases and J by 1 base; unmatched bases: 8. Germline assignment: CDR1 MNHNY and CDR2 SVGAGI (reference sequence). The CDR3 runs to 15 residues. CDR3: CASRQPGTANTEAFF. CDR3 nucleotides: TGTGCCAGCAGACAACCCGGGACAGCGAACACTGAAGCTTTCTTT.